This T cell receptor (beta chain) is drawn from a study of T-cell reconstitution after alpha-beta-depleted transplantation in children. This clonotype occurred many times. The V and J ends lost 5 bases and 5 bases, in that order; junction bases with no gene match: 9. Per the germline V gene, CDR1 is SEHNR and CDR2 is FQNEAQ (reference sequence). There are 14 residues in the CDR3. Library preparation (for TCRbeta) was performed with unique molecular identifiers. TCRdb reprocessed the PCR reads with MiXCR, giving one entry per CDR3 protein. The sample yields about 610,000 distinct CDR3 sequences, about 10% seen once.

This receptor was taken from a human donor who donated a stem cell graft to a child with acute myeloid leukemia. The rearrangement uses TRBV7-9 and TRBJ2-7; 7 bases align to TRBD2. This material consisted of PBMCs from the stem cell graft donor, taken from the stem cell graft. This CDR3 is CASSPLAGVDEQYF. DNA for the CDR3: TGTGCCAGCAGCCCCCTGGCGGGAGTCGACGAGCAGTACTTC. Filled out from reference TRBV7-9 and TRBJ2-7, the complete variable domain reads DTGVSQNPRHKITKRGQNVTFRCDPISEHNRLYWYRQTLGQGPEFLTYFQNEAQLEKSRLLSDRFSAERPKGSFSTLEIQRTEQGDSAMYLCASSPLAGVDEQYFGPGTRLTVT.